Listed here are 30 T cell receptor beta chains from one sample, sequenced in a study of cytomegalovirus exposure and HLA in healthy donors. The PCR made use of 60 Vbeta and 13 Jbeta primers. Clones were read by immunoSEQ multiplex PCR, and TCRdb kept only the in-frame ones, dropping some. The data show 200,000 or so clones, roughly 80% seen once. Sequencing input: PBMCs. These receptors were taken from a male donor in good health and CMV-seronegative.

The chain recombines TRBV27 with TRBJ2-5; a possible D gene is TRBD2 (7 bases). The CDR3 totals 13 residues. The germline V gene has CDR1 MNHEY and CDR2 SMNVEV (reference sequence). V was clipped by 3 bases and J by 5 bases, with 10 bases between them. CDR3 DNA: TGTGCCAGCAGTTTTCGGGGGGCCGAGACCCAGTACTTC. It encodes CASSFRGAETQYF.

In regard to this clone: This sample also contains other DNA sequences that code for the same CDR3. The rearrangement joins TRBV18 to TRBJ2-7, with 7 bases matching TRBD1. Germline CDR1 and CDR2: KGHSH and LQKENI. J gave up 4 bases and V 3 bases, and 0 bases lay outside the gene matches. CDR3 length equals 12 residues. In nucleotides, the CDR3 is TGTGCCAGCTCACCGACAGGGTACGAGCAGTACTTC. This codes for CASSPTGYEQYF. Complete variable domain (other parts from reference TRBV18 and TRBJ2-7): NAGVMQNPRHLVRRRGQEARLRCSPMKGHSHVYWYRQLPEEGLKFMVYLQKENIIDESGMPKERFSAEFPKEGPSILRIQQVVRGDSAAYFCASSPTGYEQYFGPGTRLTVT.

The chain uses TRBV12-5 and TRBJ2-5, with D possibly TRBD2 on 5 matching bases. This CDR3 comprises 15 residues. Germline V lookup: CDR1 LGHNT, CDR2 FRNRAP. Trimming left V 0 bases short and J 2 bases short, with 10 bases between. The CDR3 sequence: CASGLVLGQQETQYF. DNA of the CDR3: TGTGCTAGTGGTTTGGTACTAGGGCAGCAAGAGACCCAGTACTTC.

This clone was picked up one time. The chain has TRBV6-1 and TRBJ2-3; tentative D call: TRBD2 (6 bases). CDR3 length: 15 residues. Trimming shortened V by 4 bases and J by 3 bases, and 14 bases separated the two germline ends. CDR1 and CDR2 (germline): MNHNS, SASEGT. CDR3 protein: CASSAMTRPTDTQYF. The CDR3 bases are TGTGCCAGCAGTGCGATGACTAGACCTACAGATACGCAGTATTTT.

This clone was detected a few times. This chain links TRBV7-2 with TRBJ1-3; D is undetermined. V was shortened by 1 base and J by 0 bases, with 7 bases between the two germline ends. Germline CDR1 SGHTA, CDR2 FQGNSA. The CDR3 is made up of 15 amino acids. The CDR3 here is CASSLVAGSGNTIYF. CDR3 nucleotides: TGTGCCAGCAGCTTAGTGGCGGGCTCTGGAAACACCATATATTTT. The full variable domain, its missing parts supplied by reference TRBV7-2 and TRBJ1-3, is GAGVSQSPSNKVTEKGKDVELRCDPISGHTALYWYRQSLGQGLEFLIYFQGNSAPDKSGLPSDRFSAERTGGSVSTLTIQRTQQEDSAVYLCASSLVAGSGNTIYFGEGSWLTVV.

The chain recombines TRBV11-2 with TRBJ1-4; D gene uncertain. V was trimmed by 2 bases and J by 6 bases, leaving 10 bases between them. CDR3 length: 14 amino acids. Germline assignment: CDR1 SGHAT and CDR2 FQNNGV. In nucleotides, the CDR3 is TGTGCCAGCAGCTTATACGAATCGGATGAAAAACTGTTTTTT. Its protein product is CASSLYESDEKLFF.

In DNA, the CDR3 is TGTGCCAGCAGTGAAGAAAGCGGGAGAGGTTACAATGAGCAGTTCTTC. It codes for CASSEESGRGYNEQFF. V and J are TRBV6-1 and TRBJ2-1; the match to TRBD2 covers 8 bases. J was trimmed by 4 bases and V by 1 base; bases with no gene match: 6. The CDR3 has 16 residues. CDR1 and CDR2 from the germline V gene are MNHNS and SASEGT.

V and J are TRBV5-6 and TRBJ2-5, with TRBD1 as a possible D gene (5 bases). Germline V gene sequence: CDR1 SGHDT, CDR2 YYEEEE. V lost 1 base, J lost 9 bases, and 16 bases lay in between. This CDR3 is 14 amino acids long. The CDR3 DNA reads as TGTGCCAGCAGCTTGTTAGAATCGTTACAGGCCCAGTACTTC. It is translated as CASSLLESLQAQYF.

The chain is built from TRBV6-1 and TRBJ2-5, with 7 bases aligning to TRBD1. The trim removed 1 base at V and 5 bases at J, leaving 7 bases unmatched. From germline, CDR1 is MNHNS and CDR2 SASEGT. The CDR3 totals 15 residues. CDR3 residues: CASSEGPQGRETQYF. The CDR3 DNA sequence: TGTGCCAGCAGTGAAGGGCCACAGGGGCGGGAGACCCAGTACTTC.

The chain carries TRBV7-2 and TRBJ1-6; 8 bases are a match to TRBD1. V shed 5 bases, J shed 10 bases, and the junction held 4 bases outside the gene matches. Germline CDR1 reads SGHTA; CDR2 reads FQGNSA. The CDR3 is made up of 13 amino acids. As DNA, the CDR3 is TGTGCCAGCAGCCCGGACAGGGTCTCACCCCTCCACTTT. Its protein product is CASSPDRVSPLHF.

This clone has only a few counts. The chain has TRBV6-6 and TRBJ1-3; D is uncertain. CDR3 length: 14 amino acids. Germline CDR1 is MNHNY and CDR2 is SVGAGI (reference sequence). V was trimmed by 2 bases and J by 4 bases, leaving 9 bases between them. CDR3 in amino acids: CASSYGGGGNTIYF. CDR3 bases: TGTGCCAGCAGTTACGGAGGCGGGGGAAACACCATATATTTT.

The chain combines TRBV6-5 with TRBJ2-2; D uncertain. Per the germline V gene, CDR1 is MNHEY and CDR2 is SVGAGI. The CDR3 runs 16 residues. V lost 0 bases and J lost 4, with 12 bases in between. CDR3 region: CASSYSTISGTGELFF. The CDR3 nucleotides are TGTGCCAGCAGTTACTCGACCATATCAGGCACCGGGGAGCTGTTTTTT.

This clone came up once. The chain recombines TRBV27 with TRBJ1-1, with 8 positions matching TRBD1. Germline CDR1 MNHEY, CDR2 SMNVEV (reference sequence). There are 15 residues in the CDR3. Trimming removed 6 bases from V and 3 bases from J; junction bases left unmatched: 9. Here the CDR3 reads CASRHSAGGYTEAFF. CDR3 coding DNA: TGTGCCAGCAGGCATAGCGCAGGGGGCTACACTGAAGCTTTCTTT.

The chain employs TRBV19 and TRBJ2-2; the match to TRBD1 covers 7 bases. The CDR3 loop spans 15 amino acids. CDR1 and CDR2 (germline): LNHDA, SQIVND (reference sequence). Trimming took 7 bases from V and 0 from J; bases not matched to a gene: 5. In DNA form, the CDR3 reads TGTGCCAGTAAAGTTACAGGGGCGAACACCGGGGAGCTGTTTTTT. The encoded protein is CASKVTGANTGELFF. The variable domain in full, with the rest retrieved from reference TRBV19 and TRBJ2-2, is DGGITQSPKYLFRKEGQNVTLSCEQNLNHDAMYWYRQDPGQGLRLIYYSQIVNDFQKGDIAEGYSVSREKKESFPLTVTSAQKNPTAFYLCASKVTGANTGELFFGEGSRLTVL.

CDR3 in DNA: TGTGCCAGCAGCTTGGCACCTCTAGGGGGAGAGACCCAGTACTTC. Amino acids: CASSLAPLGGETQYF. The chain links TRBV5-5 to TRBJ2-5; tentative D call: TRBD1 (6 bases). The length of the CDR3 is 15 residues. Germline CDR1 SGHKS, CDR2 YYEKEE (reference sequence). V gave up 0 bases and J gave up 4 bases, with 13 bases separating them.

The rearrangement links TRBV2 to TRBJ2-5; 10 bases fit TRBD2. V was clipped by 5 bases and J by 5 bases; unmatched bases: 5. The CDR3 has 14 residues. Germline V gene sequence: CDR1 SNHLY, CDR2 FYNNEI. Here the CDR3 DNA reads TGTGCCAGCAGTACTAGCGGGGTTTGGGAGACCCAGTACTTC. This sequence encodes CASSTSGVWETQYF.

This clone was counted a few times. The chain carries TRBV5-1 and TRBJ2-7, with 7 bases fitting TRBD2. Germline values: CDR1 SGHRS, CDR2 YFSETQ. The CDR3 is 14 amino acids. V lost 5 bases to trimming and J lost 1 base; unmatched junction nucleotides: 6. The CDR3 DNA is TGCGCCAGCAGTGGCAGGGAGGGGTCCTACGAGCAGTACTTC. Protein product: CASSGREGSYEQYF.

The chain employs TRBV27 and TRBJ1-5, with no clear D. V was trimmed by 0 bases and J by 5 bases, leaving 14 bases between them. Germline V CDR1 and CDR2: MNHEY, SMNVEV (reference sequence). The CDR3 is 16 amino acids. CDR3 sequence reads: CASSLSAGWSHQPQHF. Written as DNA, the CDR3 is TGTGCCAGCAGTTTATCGGCGGGTTGGAGCCATCAGCCCCAGCATTTT.

This clone was seen once. The genes are TRBV7-6 and TRBJ2-1; TRBD2 might be the D (6 bases). CDR1 SGHVS and CDR2 FNYEAQ come from the germline V gene. The CDR3 loop spans 20 amino acids. The V end lost 2 bases, the J end lost 6 bases, and 29 bases lay between the germline ends. CDR3 bases: TGTGCCAGCAGCTTATCTCCACTGGGACTCCAAAACCAAGTGGGCAATGAGCAGTTCTTC. It codes for CASSLSPLGLQNQVGNEQFF.

Concerning this clone itself: Germline is not matched at one junction end, which may reflect a read error. The chain is built from TRBV7-7 and TRBJ2-1; 10 bases agree with TRBD2. Per germline, CDR1 SSHAT and CDR2 FNYEAQ (reference sequence). CDR3 size: 15 residues. The CDR3 protein is CASSLGLAGVNEQFF. The CDR3 nucleotides are TGTGCTAGCAGCTTAGGGCTAGCGGGAGTGAATGAGCAGTTCTTC.

The V gene is TRBV29-1, the J gene TRBJ1-1, with D unresolved. V was clipped by 5 bases and J by 0 bases, with 7 bases between them. The germline CDR1 and CDR2 sequences are SQVTM and ANQGSEA. The CDR3 length is 12 residues. This CDR3 reads CSVLVLNTEAFF. The CDR3 coding sequence is TGCAGCGTTTTAGTCCTGAACACTGAAGCTTTCTTT.

V and J are TRBV7-8 and TRBJ2-7, with D perhaps TRBD1 (5 bases). The CDR3 is 13 residues long. The V gene's germline CDR1 is SGHVS and CDR2 FQNEAQ. Trimming removed 2 bases from V and 3 bases from J, with 8 bases in between. The CDR3 spells CASSLRQNYEQYF. The CDR3 nucleotides read TGTGCCAGCAGCTTAAGACAGAACTACGAGCAGTACTTC.

The rearrangement uses TRBV9 and TRBJ1-4; 9 positions agree with TRBD1. The CDR3 runs to 15 residues. Germline V gives CDR1 SGDLS, CDR2 YYNGEE. Losses at the gene ends were 4 bases for V and 11 bases for J; bases not matched to a gene: 12. CDR3 region: CASSSQDRGLGKLFF. In nucleotides, the CDR3 is TGTGCCAGCAGCTCTCAGGACAGGGGCTTAGGGAAACTGTTTTTT.

The chain recombines TRBV5-1 with TRBJ2-3, with D possibly being TRBD1 (5 bases). CDR1 SGHRS and CDR2 YFSETQ come from the germline V gene. The CDR3 has 14 residues. V lost 3 bases, J lost 4 bases, and 12 bases lay in between. This CDR3 is CASSSRERADTQYF. CDR3 nucleotides: TGCGCCAGCAGCTCCAGGGAAAGAGCAGATACGCAGTATTTT. Together with reference TRBV5-1 and TRBJ2-3, the CDR3 gives the full variable domain: KAGVTQTPRYLIKTRGQQVTLSCSPISGHRSVSWYQQTPGQGLQFLFEYFSETQRNKGNFPGRFSGRQFSNSRSEMNVSTLELGDSALYLCASSSRERADTQYFGPGTRLTVL.

The V gene is TRBV23-1, the J gene TRBJ2-2; tentative D call: TRBD2 (6 bases). TRBV23-1 is annotated as an ORF whose role is uncertain. V lost 0 bases and J 1 base, leaving 9 bases between the germline ends. This CDR3 comprises 16 residues. The chain's CDR3 is CASSQSYGGNTGELFF. In DNA, the CDR3 is TGCGCCAGCAGTCAATCATACGGGGGGAACACCGGGGAGCTGTTTTTT.

J is TRBJ2-7 and V is TRBV18; D is perhaps TRBD1 (6 bases). Germline lookup yields CDR1 KGHSH and CDR2 LQKENI. Trimming cost V 2 bases and J 6 bases, with 14 bases left between them. The CDR3 runs to 14 residues. The CDR3 DNA reads as TGTGCCAGCTCACCAGGGCTGTTAGGGGGCGAGCAGTACTTC. This codes for CASSPGLLGGEQYF.

This clone has a handful of counts. The chain employs TRBV7-6 and TRBJ1-3; D gene ambiguous. Germline V gene data show CDR1 as SGHVS and CDR2 as FNYEAQ. The CDR3 is 16 amino acids. The germline V and J ends were trimmed by 2 bases and 0 bases, with 11 bases remaining between them. Here the CDR3 DNA reads TGTGCCAGCAGCTTATCTGGTCACATCTCTGGAAACACCATATATTTT. Translated: CASSLSGHISGNTIYF.

The chain has TRBV5-1 and TRBJ2-7, with D perhaps matching TRBD2 (6 bases). Trimming removed 4 bases at V and 6 bases at J, with 17 bases between. CDR1 is SGHRS, CDR2 YFSETQ, per germline. This CDR3 has 14 amino acids. CDR3: CASSPWEVVGEQYF. CDR3 in DNA: TGCGCCAGCAGCCCCTGGGAGGTAGTAGGCGAGCAGTACTTC.

This clone turned up a few times. The V call is TRBV7-9, the J call TRBJ2-2; D gene ambiguous. Trimming shortened V by 0 bases and J by 5 bases, and 4 bases separated the two germline ends. The germline gives CDR1 SEHNR, CDR2 FQNEAQ (reference sequence). This CDR3 comprises 13 residues. The CDR3 spells CASSLAFTGELFF. The CDR3 nucleotides read TGTGCCAGCAGCTTAGCCTTTACCGGGGAGCTGTTTTTT.

A remark on this clone: Other nucleotide sequences from this sample produce the same CDR3. The chain links TRBV4-2 to TRBJ2-3; weak D call: TRBD2 (6 bases). V was clipped by 0 bases and J by 0 bases, with 7 bases between them. Germline V gene data show CDR1 as LGHNA and CDR2 as YNFKEQ. This CDR3 spans 15 amino acids. CDR3 sequence reads: CASSQDGGSTDTQYF. The CDR3 nucleotides read TGTGCCAGCAGCCAAGATGGAGGGAGCACAGATACGCAGTATTTT.